Listed here are 11 T cell receptor beta chains from one sample, sequenced in a study of shared T cell receptors in the human thymus. Measured with immunoSEQ multiplex PCR; TCRdb has only the in-frame clones, and not every one. The sample has roughly 550,000 clones; approximately 78% are singletons. This sample also belongs to another study, concerning human thymus T cells.

The sample taken for sequencing was thymocytes. These receptors came from a boy under three years old with a congenital heart defect.

This chain uses TRBV29-1 with TRBJ2-5; D uncertain. The germline V gene encodes CDR1 SQVTM and CDR2 ANQGSEA. V lost 3 bases and J 5 bases, leaving 10 bases between the germline ends. CDR3 length equals 12 residues. This chain's CDR3 is CSVELNGETQYF. In nucleotides, the CDR3 is TGCAGCGTTGAGCTAAACGGGGAGACCCAGTACTTC.

This clone was observed a few times. The V gene is TRBV18, the J gene TRBJ1-1, with TRBD1 matching over 7 bases. Unmatched junction bases numbered 7, after V lost 4 bases and J lost 5 bases. CDR3 size: 14 residues. Looked up from germline, CDR1 is KGHSH and CDR2 is LQKENI. The CDR3 sequence: CASSRDTTGTEAFF. CDR3 coding DNA: TGTGCCAGCTCACGGGACACGACAGGGACTGAAGCTTTCTTT.

CDR3 sequence (DNA): TGTGCCAGCTCACCAACAGGGAGCTACGAGCAGTACTTC. Translated, it gives CASSPTGSYEQYF. V usage is TRBV18 and J usage is TRBJ2-7, with D possibly being TRBD1 (6 bases). V was shortened by 2 bases and J by 3 bases, with 8 bases between the two germline ends. The CDR3 has 13 amino acids. From germline, CDR1 is KGHSH and CDR2 LQKENI.

The rearrangement joins TRBV29-1 to TRBJ2-7, with D tentatively TRBD2 (5 bases). The CDR3 loop spans 14 amino acids. With 1 base removed from V and 2 bases from J, the gap between germline ends came to 12 bases. Germline loops: CDR1 SQVTM, CDR2 ANQGSEA. CDR3 DNA: TGCAGCGTTGAAGTATCGAGGGTCCCCTACGAGCAGTACTTC. Protein product: CSVEVSRVPYEQYF.

The chain couples TRBV7-2 to TRBJ2-5; 13 nucleotides match TRBD2. V lost 5 bases and J lost 6; bases outside the gene matches: 6. This CDR3 comprises 15 residues. CDR1 and CDR2 from the germline V gene are SGHTA and FQGNSA. The CDR3 DNA reads TGTGCCAGCAGCCAGGGGACTAGCGGGATGAAGACCCAGTACTTC. Amino acids: CASSQGTSGMKTQYF.

This chain connects TRBV19 to TRBJ2-1; a weak D match, TRBD2 (6 bases). Trimming stripped 10 bases from V and 0 bases from J, with 16 bases between. This CDR3 is built from 15 residues. Germline V gene data show CDR1 as LNHDA and CDR2 as SQIVND (reference sequence). CDR3 region: CATSLLAVSYNEQFF. CDR3 sequence (DNA): TGTGCCACTTCGTTGTTAGCGGTCTCCTACAATGAGCAGTTCTTC.

The sample holds a few counts of this clone. This chain uses TRBV4-1 with TRBJ2-7; 7 positions match TRBD2. The V segment lost 0 bases and the J segment 2 bases; nucleotides outside the gene matches: 7. Germline values: CDR1 MGHRA, CDR2 YSYEKL. The CDR3 runs 16 residues. The CDR3 loop is CASSQDRGTIPYEQYF. The DNA for the CDR3 is TGCGCCAGCAGCCAAGATCGAGGGACTATCCCCTACGAGCAGTACTTC.

This chain connects TRBV6-5 to TRBJ2-5; a possible D gene is TRBD2 (6 bases). The CDR3 consists of 15 residues. V shed 0 bases and J shed 2 bases, with 10 bases lying between them. The germline V gene encodes CDR1 MNHEY and CDR2 SVGAGI. The CDR3 DNA follows: TGTGCCAGCAGTTACTCGGGACTGATGCAAGAGACCCAGTACTTC. Encoded protein: CASSYSGLMQETQYF.

The rearrangement links TRBV4-3 to TRBJ1-4; D not resolved. V was shortened by 0 bases and J by 7 bases, with 12 bases between the two germline ends. The CDR3 totals 15 residues. From germline, CDR1 is LGHNA and CDR2 YSLEER. The CDR3 coding sequence is TGCGCCAGCAGCCAAGAGATCGGGGTGGTTGAAAAACTGTTTTTT. This codes for CASSQEIGVVEKLFF.

V is TRBV30 and J is TRBJ2-3, with D possibly being TRBD2 (6 bases). CDR1 is GTSNPN, CDR2 SVGIG, per germline (reference sequence). This CDR3 has 15 amino acids. V was cut by 0 bases and J by 1 base, with 11 bases left in between. In nucleotides, the CDR3 is TGTGCCTGGAGTGTGATGTCGGGAGGCACAGATACGCAGTATTTT. Translating it yields CAWSVMSGGTDTQYF.

The V and J genes are TRBV7-6 and TRBJ2-5; 11 positions match TRBD2. CDR3 length: 16 amino acids. Germline CDR1 and CDR2: SGHVS and FNYEAQ. V trimming: 4 bases; J trimming: 1 base; junction bases outside the gene matches: 5. CDR3 region: CASSSLAGGLQETQYF. CDR3 nucleotides: TGTGCCAGCAGCTCCTTAGCGGGAGGGCTCCAAGAGACCCAGTACTTC.